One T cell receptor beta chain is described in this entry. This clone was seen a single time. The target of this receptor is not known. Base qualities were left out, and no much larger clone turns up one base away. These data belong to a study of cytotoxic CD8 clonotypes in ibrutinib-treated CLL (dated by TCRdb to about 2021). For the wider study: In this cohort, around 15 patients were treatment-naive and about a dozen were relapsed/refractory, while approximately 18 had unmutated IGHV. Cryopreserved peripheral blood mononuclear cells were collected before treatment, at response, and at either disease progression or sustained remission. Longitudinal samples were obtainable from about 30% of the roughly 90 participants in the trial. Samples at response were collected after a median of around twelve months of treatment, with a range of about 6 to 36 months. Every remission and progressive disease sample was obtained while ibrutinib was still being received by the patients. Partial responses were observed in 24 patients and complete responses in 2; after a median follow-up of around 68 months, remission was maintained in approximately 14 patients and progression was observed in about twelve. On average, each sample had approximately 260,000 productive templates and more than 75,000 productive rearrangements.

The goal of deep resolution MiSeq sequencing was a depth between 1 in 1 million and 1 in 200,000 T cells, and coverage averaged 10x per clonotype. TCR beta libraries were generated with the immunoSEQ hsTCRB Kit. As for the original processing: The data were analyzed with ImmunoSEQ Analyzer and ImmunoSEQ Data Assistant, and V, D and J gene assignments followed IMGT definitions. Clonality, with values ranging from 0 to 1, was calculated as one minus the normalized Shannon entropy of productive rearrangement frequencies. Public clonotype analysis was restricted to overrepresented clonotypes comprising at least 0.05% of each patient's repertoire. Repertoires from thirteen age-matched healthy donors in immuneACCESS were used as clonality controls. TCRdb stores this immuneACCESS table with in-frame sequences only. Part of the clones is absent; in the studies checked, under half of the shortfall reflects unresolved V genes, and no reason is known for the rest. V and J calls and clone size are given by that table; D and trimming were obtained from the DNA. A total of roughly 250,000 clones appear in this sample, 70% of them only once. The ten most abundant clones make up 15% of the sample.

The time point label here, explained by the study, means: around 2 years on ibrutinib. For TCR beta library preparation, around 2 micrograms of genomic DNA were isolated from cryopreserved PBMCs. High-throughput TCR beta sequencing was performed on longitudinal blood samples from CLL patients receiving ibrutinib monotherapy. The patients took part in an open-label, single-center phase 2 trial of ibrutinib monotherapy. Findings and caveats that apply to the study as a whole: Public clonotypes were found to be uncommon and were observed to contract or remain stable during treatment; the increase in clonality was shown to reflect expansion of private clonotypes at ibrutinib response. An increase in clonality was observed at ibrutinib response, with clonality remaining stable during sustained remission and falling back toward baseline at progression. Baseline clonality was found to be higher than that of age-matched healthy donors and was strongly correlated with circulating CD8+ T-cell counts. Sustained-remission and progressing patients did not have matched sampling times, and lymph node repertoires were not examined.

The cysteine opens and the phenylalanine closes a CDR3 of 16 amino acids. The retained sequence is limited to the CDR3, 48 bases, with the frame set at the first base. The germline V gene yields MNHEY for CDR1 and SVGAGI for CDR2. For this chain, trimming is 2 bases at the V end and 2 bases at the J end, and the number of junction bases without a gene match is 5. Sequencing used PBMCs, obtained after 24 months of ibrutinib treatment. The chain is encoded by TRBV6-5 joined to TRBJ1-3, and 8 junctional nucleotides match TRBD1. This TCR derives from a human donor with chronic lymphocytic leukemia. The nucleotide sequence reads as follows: TGTGCCAGCAGTTACGCCCAGGGGGCCGCTGGAAACACCATATATTTT. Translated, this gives CASSYAQGAAGNTIYF.